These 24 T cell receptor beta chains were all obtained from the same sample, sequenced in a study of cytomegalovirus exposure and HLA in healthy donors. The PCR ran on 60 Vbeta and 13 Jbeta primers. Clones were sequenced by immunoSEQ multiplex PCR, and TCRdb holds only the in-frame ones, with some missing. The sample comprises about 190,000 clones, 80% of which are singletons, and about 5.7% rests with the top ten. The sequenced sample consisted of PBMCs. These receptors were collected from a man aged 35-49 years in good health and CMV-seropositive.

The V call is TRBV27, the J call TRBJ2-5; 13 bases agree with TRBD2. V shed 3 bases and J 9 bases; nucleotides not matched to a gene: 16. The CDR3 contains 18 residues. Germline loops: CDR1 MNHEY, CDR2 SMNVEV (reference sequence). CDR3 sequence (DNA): TGTGCCAGCAGTTTCAGGTCGACTAGCGGGGGGTTCCCCCGGGCCCAGTACTTC. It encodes CASSFRSTSGGFPRAQYF.

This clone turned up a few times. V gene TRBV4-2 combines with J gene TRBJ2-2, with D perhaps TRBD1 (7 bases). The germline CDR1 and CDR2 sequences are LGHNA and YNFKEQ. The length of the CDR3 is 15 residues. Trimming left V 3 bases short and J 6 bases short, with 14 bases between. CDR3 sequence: CASSQAGQSSGELFF. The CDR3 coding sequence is TGTGCCAGCAGCCAGGCGGGACAGAGCTCCGGGGAGCTGTTTTTT.

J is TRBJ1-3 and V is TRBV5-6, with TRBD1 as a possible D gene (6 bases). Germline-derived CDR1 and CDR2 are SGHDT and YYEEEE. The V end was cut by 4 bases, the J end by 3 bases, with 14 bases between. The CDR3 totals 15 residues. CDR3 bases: TGTGCCAGCAGCCGAGGGACAAACCTTGGAAACACCATATATTTT. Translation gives CASSRGTNLGNTIYF.

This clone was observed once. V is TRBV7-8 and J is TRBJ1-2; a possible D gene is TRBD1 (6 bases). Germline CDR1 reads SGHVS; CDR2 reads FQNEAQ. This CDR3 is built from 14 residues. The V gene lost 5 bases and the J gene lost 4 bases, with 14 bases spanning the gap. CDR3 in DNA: TGTGCCAGCAGCACCCGGGACAAGGTCTATGGCTACACCTTC. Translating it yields CASSTRDKVYGYTF.

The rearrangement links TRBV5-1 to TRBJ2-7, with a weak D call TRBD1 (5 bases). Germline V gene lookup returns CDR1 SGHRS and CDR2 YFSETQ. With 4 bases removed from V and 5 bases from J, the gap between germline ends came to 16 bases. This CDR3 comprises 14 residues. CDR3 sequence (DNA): TGCGCCAGCAGCCCCCGGACAAGCAACGACGAGCAGTACTTC. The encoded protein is CASSPRTSNDEQYF.

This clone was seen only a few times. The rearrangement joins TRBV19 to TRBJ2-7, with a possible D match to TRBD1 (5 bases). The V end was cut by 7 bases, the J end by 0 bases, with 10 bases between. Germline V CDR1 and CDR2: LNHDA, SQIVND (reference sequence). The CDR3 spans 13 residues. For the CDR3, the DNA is TGTGCCAGTAAACGGCAGGGCTCCTACGAGCAGTACTTC. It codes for CASKRQGSYEQYF.

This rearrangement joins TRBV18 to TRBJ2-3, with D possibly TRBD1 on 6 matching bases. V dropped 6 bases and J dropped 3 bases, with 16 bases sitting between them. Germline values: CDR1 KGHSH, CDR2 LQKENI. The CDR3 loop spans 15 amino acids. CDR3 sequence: CASSPTGTTTDTQYF. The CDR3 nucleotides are TGTGCCAGCTCGCCGACAGGTACGACGACAGATACGCAGTATTTT.

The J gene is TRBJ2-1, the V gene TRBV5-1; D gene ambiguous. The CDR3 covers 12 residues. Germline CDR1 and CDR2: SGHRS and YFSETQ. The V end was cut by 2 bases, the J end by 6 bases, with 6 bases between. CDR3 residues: CASSFGANEQFF. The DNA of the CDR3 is TGCGCCAGCAGCTTTGGAGCCAATGAGCAGTTCTTC.

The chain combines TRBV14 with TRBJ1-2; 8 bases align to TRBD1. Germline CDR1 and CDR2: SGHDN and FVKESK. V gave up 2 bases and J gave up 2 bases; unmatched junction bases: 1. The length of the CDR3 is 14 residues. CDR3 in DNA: TGTGCCAGCAGCCAACCAGGGGGCAACTATGGCTACACCTTC. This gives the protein CASSQPGGNYGYTF.

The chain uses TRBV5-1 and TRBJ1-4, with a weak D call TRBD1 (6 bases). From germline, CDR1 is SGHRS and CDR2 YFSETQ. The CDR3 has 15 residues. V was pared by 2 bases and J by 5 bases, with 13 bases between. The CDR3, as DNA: TGCGCCAGCAGCTTCACAGGGTTAAGAAATGAAAAACTGTTTTTT. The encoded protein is CASSFTGLRNEKLFF.

DNA of the CDR3: TGTGCCAGCAGTCCAGAGCGGCGCTCCTACAATGAGCAGTTCTTC. This gives the protein CASSPERRSYNEQFF. The genes are TRBV28 and TRBJ2-1; D is possibly TRBD2 (5 bases). Germline CDR1 reads MDHEN; CDR2 reads SYDVKM. V dropped 5 bases and J dropped 0 bases, with 11 bases sitting between them. The CDR3 totals 15 residues.

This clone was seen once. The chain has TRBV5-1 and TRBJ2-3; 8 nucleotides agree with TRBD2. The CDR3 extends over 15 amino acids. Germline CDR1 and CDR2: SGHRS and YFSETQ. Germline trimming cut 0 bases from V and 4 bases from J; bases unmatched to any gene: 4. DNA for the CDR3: TGCGCCAGCAGCTTGGCCGGGAGGGTCCCAGATACGCAGTATTTT. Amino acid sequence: CASSLAGRVPDTQYF.

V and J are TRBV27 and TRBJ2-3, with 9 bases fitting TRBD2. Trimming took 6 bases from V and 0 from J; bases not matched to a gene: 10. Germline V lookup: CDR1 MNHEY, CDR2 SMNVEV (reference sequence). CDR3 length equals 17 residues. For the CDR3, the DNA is TGTGCCAGCAGGAGCCTGATAAGCGGGGGGAGCACAGATACGCAGTATTTT. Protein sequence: CASRSLISGGSTDTQYF.

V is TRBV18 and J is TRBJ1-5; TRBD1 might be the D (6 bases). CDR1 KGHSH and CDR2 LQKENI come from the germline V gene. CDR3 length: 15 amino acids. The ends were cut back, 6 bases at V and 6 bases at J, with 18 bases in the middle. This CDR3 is CASSYGPGRGQPQHF. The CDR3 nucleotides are TGTGCCAGCTCCTATGGTCCCGGCAGGGGTCAGCCCCAGCATTTT.

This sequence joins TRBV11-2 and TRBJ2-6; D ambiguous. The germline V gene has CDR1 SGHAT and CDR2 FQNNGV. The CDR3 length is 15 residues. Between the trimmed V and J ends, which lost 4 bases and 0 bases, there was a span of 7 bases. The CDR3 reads CASSSLVSGANVLTF. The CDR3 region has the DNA TGTGCCAGCAGCTCCCTAGTCTCTGGGGCCAACGTCCTGACTTTC.

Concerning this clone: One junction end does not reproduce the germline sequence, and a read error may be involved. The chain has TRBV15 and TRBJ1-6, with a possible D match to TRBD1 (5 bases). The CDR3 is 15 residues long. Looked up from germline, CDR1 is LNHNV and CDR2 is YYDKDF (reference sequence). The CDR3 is CATSRDRDYNSPLHF. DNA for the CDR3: TGTGCCACCAGCAGAGATAGGGACTATAATTCACCCCTCCACTTC.

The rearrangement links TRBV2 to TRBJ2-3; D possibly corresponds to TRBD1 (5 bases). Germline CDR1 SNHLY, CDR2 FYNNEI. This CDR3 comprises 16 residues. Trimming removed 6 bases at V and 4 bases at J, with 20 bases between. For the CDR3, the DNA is TGTGCCAGCAGAGCCGCCGGCACAGGCCGTGCAGATACGCAGTATTTT. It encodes CASRAAGTGRADTQYF.

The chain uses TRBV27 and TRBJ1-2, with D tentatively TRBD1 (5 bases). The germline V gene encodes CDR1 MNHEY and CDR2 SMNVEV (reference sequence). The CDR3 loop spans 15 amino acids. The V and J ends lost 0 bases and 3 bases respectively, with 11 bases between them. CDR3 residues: CASSLSRDWDYGYTF. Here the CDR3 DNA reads TGTGCCAGCAGTTTATCGCGGGACTGGGACTATGGCTACACCTTC.

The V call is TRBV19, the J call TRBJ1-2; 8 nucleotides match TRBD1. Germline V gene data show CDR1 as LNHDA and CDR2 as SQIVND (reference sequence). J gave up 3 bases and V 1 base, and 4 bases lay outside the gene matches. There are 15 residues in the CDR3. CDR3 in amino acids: CASSIAAGGDYGYTF. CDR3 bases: TGTGCCAGTAGTATAGCGGCAGGGGGCGACTATGGCTACACCTTC.

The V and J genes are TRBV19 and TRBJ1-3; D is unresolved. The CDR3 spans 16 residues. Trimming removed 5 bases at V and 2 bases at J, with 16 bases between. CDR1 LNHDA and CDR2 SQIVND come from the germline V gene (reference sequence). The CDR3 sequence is CASSPFRGMTGNTIYF. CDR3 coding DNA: TGTGCCAGTAGTCCCTTCCGAGGGATGACTGGAAACACCATATATTTT.

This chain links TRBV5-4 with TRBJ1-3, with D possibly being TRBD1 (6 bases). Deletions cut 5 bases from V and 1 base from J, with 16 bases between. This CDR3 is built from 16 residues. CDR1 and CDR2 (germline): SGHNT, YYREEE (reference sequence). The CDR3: CASSLSRGASGNTIYF. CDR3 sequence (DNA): TGTGCCAGCAGTTTGTCTCGGGGGGCGTCTGGAAACACCATATATTTT.

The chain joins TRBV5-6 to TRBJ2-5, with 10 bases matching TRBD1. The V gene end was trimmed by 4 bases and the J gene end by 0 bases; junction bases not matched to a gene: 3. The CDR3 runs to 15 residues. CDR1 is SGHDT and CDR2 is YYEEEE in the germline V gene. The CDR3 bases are TGTGCCAGCAGCAAGGGACAGGGGAACCAAGAGACCCAGTACTTC. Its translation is CASSKGQGNQETQYF.

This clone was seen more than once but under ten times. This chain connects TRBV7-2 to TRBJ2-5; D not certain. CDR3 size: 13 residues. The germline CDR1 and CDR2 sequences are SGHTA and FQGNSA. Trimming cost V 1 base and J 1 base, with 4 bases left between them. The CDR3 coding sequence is TGTGCCAGCAGCTTAGGGCCCCAAGAGACCCAGTACTTC. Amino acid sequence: CASSLGPQETQYF.

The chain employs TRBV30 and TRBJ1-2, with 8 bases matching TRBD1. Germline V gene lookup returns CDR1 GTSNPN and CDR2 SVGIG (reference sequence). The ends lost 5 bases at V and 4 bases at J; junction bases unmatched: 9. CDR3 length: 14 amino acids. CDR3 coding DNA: TGTGCCTGGGTGCCCTGGACAGGGACCTATGGCTACACCTTC. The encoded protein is CAWVPWTGTYGYTF.